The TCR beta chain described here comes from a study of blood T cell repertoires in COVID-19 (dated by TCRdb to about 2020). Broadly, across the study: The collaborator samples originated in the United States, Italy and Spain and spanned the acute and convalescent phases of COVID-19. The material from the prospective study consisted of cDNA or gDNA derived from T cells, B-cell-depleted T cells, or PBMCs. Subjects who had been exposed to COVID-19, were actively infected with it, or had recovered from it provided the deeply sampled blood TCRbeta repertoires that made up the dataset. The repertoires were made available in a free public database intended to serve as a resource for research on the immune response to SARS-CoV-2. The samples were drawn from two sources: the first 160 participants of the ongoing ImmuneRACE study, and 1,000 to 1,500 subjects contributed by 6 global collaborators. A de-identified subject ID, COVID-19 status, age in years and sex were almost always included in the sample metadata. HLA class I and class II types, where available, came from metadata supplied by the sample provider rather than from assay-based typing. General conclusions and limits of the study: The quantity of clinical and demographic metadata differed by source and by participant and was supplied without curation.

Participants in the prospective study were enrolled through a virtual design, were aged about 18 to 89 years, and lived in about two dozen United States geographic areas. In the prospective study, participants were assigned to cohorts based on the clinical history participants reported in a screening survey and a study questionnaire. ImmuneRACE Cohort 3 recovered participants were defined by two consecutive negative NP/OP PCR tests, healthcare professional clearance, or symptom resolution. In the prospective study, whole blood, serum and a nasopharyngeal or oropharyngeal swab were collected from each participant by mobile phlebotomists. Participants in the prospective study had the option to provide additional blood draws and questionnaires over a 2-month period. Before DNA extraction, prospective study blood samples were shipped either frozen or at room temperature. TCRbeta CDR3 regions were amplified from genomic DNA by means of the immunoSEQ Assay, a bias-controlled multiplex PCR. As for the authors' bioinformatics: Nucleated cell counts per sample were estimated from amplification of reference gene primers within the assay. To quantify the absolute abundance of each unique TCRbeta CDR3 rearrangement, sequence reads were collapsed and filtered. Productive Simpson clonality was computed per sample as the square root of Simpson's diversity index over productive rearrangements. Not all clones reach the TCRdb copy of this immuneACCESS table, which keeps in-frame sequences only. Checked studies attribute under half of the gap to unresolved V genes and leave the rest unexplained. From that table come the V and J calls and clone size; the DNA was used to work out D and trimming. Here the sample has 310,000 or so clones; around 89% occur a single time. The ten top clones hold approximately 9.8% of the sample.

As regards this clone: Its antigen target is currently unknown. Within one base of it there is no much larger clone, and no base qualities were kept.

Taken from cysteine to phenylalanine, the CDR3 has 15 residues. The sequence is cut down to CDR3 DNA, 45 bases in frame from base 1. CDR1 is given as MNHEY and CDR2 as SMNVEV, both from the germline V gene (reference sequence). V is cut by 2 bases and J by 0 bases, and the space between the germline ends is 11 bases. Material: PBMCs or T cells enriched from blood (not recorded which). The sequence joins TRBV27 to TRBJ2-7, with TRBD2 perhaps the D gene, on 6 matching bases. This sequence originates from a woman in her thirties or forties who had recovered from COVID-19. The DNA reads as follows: TGTGCCAGCAGTTTACCACGGCGGGGCTCCTACGAGCAGTACTTC. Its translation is CASSLPRRGSYEQYF.